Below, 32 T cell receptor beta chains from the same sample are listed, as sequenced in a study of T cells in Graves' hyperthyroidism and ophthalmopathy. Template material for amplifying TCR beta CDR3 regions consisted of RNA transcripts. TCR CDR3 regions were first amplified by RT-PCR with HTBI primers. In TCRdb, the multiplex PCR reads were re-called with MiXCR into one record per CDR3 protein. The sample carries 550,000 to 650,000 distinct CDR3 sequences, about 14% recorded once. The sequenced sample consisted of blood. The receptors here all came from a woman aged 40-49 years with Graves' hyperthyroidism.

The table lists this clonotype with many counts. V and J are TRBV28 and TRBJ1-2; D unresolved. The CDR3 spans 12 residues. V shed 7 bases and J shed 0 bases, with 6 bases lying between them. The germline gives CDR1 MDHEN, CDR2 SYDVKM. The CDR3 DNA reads TGTGCCAGCATCAGTACTAACTATGGCTACACCTTC. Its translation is CASISTNYGYTF.

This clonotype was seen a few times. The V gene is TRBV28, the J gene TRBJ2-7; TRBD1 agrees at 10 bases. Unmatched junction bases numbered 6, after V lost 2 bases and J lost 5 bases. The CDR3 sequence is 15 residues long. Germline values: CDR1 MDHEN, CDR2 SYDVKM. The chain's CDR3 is CASSLMGTGDHEQYF. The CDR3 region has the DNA TGTGCCAGCAGTTTAATGGGGACAGGGGACCACGAGCAGTACTTC. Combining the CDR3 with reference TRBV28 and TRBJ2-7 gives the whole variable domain DVKVTQSSRYLVKRTGEKVFLECVQDMDHENMFWYRQDPGLGLRLIYFSYDVKMKEKGDIPEGYSVSREKKERFSLILESASTNQTSMYLCASSLMGTGDHEQYFGPGTRLTVT.

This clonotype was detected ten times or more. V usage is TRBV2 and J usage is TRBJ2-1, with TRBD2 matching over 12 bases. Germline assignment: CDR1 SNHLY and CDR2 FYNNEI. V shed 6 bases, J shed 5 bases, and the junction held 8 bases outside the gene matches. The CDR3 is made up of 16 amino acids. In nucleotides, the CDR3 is TGTGCCAGCAGCGATCTTCTAGCGGGGGGGGACAATGAGCAGTTCTTC. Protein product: CASSDLLAGGDNEQFF.

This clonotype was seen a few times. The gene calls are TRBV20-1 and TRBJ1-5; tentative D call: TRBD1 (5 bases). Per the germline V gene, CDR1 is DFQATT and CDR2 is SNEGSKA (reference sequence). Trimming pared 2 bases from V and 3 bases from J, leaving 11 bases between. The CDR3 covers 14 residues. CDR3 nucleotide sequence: TGCAGTGCTAGATACGGGGGGTCCAATCAGCCCCAGCATTTT. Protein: CSARYGGSNQPQHF.

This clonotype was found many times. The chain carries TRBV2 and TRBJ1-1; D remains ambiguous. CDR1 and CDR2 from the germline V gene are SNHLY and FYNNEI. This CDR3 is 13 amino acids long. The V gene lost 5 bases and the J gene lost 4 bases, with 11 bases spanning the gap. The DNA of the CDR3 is TGTGCCAGCAGTTACCAAGAGGGCACTGAAGCTTTCTTT. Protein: CASSYQEGTEAFF.

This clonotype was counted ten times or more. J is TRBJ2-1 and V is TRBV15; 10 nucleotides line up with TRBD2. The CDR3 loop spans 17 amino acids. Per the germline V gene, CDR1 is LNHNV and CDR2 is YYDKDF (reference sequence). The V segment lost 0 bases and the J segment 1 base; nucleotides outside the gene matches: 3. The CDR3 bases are TGTGCCACCAGCAGAGATAGCGGGAGGACGTCCTACAATGAGCAGTTCTTC. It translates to CATSRDSGRTSYNEQFF.

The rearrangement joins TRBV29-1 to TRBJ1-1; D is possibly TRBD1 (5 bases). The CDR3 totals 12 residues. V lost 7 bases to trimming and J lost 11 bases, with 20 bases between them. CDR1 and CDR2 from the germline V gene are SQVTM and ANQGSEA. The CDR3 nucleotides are TGCAGCGGATCTGACGACAGTCGAACGGCTTTCTTT. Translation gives CSGSDDSRTAFF. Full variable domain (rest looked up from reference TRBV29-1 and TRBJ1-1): SAVISQKPSRDICQRGTSLTIQCQVDSQVTMMFWYRQQPGQSLTLIATANQGSEATYESGFVIDKFPISRPNLTFSTLTVSNMSPEDSSIYLCSGSDDSRTAFFGQGTRLTVV.

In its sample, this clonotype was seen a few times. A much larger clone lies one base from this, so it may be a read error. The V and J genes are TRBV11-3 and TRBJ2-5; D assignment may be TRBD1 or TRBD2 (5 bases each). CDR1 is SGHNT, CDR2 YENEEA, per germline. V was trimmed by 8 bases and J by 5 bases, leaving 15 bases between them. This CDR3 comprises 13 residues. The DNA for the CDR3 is TGTGCCAGCGGCCCAGTAGGGGAGGAGACCCAGTACTTC. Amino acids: CASGPVGEETQYF.

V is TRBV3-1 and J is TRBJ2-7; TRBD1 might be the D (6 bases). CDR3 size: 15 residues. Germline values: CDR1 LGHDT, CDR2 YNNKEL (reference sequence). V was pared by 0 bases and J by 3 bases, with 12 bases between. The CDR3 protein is CASSQDAGEIYEQYF. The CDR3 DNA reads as TGTGCCAGCAGCCAAGATGCAGGGGAAATCTACGAGCAGTACTTC.

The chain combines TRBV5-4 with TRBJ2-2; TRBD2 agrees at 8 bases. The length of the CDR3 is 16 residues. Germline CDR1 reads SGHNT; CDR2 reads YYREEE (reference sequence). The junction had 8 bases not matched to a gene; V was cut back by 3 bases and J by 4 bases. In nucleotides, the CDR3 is TGTGCCAGCAGCTCCCAGGGACTAGTGAGCACCGGGGAGCTGTTTTTT. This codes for CASSSQGLVSTGELFF. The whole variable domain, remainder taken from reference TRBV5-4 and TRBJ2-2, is ETGVTQSPTHLIKTRGQQVTLRCSSQSGHNTVSWYQQALGQGPQFIFQYYREEENGRGNFPPRFSGLQFPNYSSELNVNALELDDSALYLCASSSQGLVSTGELFFGEGSRLTVL.

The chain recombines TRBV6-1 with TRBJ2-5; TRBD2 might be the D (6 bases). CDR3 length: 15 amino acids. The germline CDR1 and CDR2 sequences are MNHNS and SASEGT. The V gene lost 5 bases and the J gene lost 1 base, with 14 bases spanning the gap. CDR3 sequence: CASSYGSLAQETQYF. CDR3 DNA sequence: TGTGCCAGCAGTTACGGGAGCCTAGCCCAAGAGACCCAGTACTTC.

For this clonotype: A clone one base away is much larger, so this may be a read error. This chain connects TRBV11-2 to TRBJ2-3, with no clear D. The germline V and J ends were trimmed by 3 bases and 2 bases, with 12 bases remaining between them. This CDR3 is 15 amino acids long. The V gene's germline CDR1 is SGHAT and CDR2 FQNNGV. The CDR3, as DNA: TGTGCCAGCAGCTTCTCTTCGGGTTCCACAGATACGCAGTATTTT. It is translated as CASSFSSGSTDTQYF.

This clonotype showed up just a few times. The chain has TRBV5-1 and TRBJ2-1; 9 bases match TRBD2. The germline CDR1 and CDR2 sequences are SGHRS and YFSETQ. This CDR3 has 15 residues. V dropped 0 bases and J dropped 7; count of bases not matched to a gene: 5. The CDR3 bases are TGCGCCAGCAGCTTGGAGAGCGGGAGGTGGAATGAGCAGTTCTTC. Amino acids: CASSLESGRWNEQFF.

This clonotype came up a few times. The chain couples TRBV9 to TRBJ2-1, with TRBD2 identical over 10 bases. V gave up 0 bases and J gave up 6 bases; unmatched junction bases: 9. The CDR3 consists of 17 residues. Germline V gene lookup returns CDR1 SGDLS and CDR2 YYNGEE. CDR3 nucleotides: TGTGCCAGCAGCGTAGGGTCTAGCGGGAGTGTTGGCAATGAGCAGTTCTTC. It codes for CASSVGSSGSVGNEQFF. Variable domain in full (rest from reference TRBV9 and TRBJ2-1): DSGVTQTPKHLITATGQRVTLRCSPRSGDLSVYWYQQSLDQGLQFLIQYYNGEERAKGNILERFSAQQFPDLHSELNLSSLELGDSALYFCASSVGSSGSVGNEQFFGPGTRLTVL.

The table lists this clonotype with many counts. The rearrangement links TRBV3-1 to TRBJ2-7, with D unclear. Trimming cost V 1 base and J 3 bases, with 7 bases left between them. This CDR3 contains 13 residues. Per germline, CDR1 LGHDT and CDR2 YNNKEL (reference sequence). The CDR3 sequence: CASSQARGYEQYF. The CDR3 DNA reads TGTGCCAGCAGCCAAGCGAGAGGCTACGAGCAGTACTTC.

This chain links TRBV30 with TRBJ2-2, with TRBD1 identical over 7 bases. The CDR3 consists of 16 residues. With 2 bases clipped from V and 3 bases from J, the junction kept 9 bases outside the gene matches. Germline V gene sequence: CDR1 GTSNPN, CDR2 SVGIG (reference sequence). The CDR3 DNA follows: TGTGCCTGGAGTTCCCCGACAGGGATATACACCGGGGAGCTGTTTTTT. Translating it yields CAWSSPTGIYTGELFF.

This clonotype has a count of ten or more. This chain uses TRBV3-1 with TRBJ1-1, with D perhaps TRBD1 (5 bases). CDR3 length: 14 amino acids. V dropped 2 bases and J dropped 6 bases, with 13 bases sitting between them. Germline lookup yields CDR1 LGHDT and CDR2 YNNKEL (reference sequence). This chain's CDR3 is CASSQPGRGSEAFF. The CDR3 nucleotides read TGTGCCAGCAGCCAACCAGGGAGAGGGTCTGAAGCTTTCTTT.

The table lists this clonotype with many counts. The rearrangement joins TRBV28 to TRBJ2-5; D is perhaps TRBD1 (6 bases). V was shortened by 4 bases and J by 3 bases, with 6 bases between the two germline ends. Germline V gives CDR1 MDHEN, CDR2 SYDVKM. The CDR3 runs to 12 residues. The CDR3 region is CASSYREETQYF. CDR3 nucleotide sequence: TGTGCCAGCAGTTACAGGGAAGAGACCCAGTACTTC.

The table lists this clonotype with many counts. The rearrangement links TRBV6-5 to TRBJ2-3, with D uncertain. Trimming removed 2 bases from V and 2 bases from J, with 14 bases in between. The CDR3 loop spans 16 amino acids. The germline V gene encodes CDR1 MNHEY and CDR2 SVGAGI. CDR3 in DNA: TGTGCCAGCAGTTACGATCTTGTCACTTCCACAGATACGCAGTATTTT. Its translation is CASSYDLVTSTDTQYF.

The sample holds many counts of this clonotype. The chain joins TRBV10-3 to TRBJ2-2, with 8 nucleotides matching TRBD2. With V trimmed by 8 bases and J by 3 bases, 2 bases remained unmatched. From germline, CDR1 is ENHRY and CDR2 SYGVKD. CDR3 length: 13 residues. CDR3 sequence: CAISGGDTGELFF. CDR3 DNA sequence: TGTGCCATCTCGGGGGGGGACACCGGGGAGCTGTTTTTT.

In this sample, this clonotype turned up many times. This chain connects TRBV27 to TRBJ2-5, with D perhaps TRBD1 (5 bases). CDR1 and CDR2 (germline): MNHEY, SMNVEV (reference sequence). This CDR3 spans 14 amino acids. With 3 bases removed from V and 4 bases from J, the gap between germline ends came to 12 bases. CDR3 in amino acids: CASSFGRATETQYF. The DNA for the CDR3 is TGTGCCAGCAGTTTCGGCAGGGCAACAGAGACCCAGTACTTC.

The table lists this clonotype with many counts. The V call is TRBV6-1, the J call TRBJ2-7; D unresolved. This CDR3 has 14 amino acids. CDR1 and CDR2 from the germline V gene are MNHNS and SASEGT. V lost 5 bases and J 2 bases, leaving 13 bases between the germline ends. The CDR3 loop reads CASSFVGSPYEQYF. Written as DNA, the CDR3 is TGTGCCAGCAGTTTTGTGGGCAGTCCCTACGAGCAGTACTTC.

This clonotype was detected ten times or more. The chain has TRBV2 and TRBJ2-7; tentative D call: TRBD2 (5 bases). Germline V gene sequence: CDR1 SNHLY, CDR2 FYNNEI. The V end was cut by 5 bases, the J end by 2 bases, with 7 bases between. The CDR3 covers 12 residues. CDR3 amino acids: CASSSGTYEQYF. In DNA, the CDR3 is TGTGCCAGCAGTTCCGGGACCTACGAGCAGTACTTC.

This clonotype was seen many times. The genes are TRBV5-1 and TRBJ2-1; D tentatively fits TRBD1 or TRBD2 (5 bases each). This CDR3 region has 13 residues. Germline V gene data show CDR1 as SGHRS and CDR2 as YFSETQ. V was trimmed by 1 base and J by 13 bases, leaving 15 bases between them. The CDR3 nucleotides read TGCGCCAGCAGCTTGACCTTAGGGGACCCCCAGTTCTTC. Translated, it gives CASSLTLGDPQFF. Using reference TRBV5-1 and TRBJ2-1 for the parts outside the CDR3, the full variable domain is KAGVTQTPRYLIKTRGQQVTLSCSPISGHRSVSWYQQTPGQGLQFLFEYFSETQRNKGNFPGRFSGRQFSNSRSEMNVSTLELGDSALYLCASSLTLGDPQFFGPGTRLTVL.

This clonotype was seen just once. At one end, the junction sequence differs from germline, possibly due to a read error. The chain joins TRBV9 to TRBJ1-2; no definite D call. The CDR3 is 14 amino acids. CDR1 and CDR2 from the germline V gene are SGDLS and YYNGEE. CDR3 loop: CASGVERASYGYTF. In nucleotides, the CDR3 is TGTGCCAGCGGCGTAGAACGAGCCTCCTATGGCTACACCTTC.

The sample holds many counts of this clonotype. The CDR3 region is CASSPPASGSDTQYF. The CDR3 region has the DNA TGTGCCAGCTCACCACCGGCTAGCGGGAGTGATACGCAGTATTTT. The rearrangement uses TRBV18 and TRBJ2-3; 10 bases are a match to TRBD2. From germline, CDR1 is KGHSH and CDR2 LQKENI. This CDR3 has 15 residues. The ends lost 0 bases at V and 6 bases at J; junction bases unmatched: 3. The full variable domain, with the rest looked up from reference TRBV18 and TRBJ2-3, is NAGVMQNPRHLVRRRGQEARLRCSPMKGHSHVYWYRQLPEEGLKFMVYLQKENIIDESGMPKERFSAEFPKEGPSILRIQQVVRGDSAAYFCASSPPASGSDTQYFGPGTRLTVL.

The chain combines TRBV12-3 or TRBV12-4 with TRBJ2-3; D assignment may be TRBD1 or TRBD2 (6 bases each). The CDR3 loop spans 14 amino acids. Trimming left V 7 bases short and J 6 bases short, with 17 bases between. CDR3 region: CASTRLGGLDTQYF. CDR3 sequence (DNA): TGTGCCAGCACTCGTCTAGGGGGGCTTGATACGCAGTATTTT.

The CDR3 nucleotides are TGTGCCTGGAGTTTCAGGGTAAAAGGAACCGGGGAGCTGTTTTTT. This sequence encodes CAWSFRVKGTGELFF. The V call is TRBV30, the J call TRBJ2-2; possibly TRBD1 for D (5 bases). This CDR3 spans 15 amino acids. Trimming stripped 2 bases from V and 5 bases from J, with 15 bases between. Germline V CDR1 and CDR2: GTSNPN, SVGIG (reference sequence). Variable domain in full (rest from reference TRBV30 and TRBJ2-2): SQTIHQWPATLVQPVGSPLSLECTVEGTSNPNLYWYRQAAGRGLQLLFYSVGIGQISSEVPQNLSASRPQDRQFILSSKKLLLSDSGFYLCAWSFRVKGTGELFFGEGSRLTVL.

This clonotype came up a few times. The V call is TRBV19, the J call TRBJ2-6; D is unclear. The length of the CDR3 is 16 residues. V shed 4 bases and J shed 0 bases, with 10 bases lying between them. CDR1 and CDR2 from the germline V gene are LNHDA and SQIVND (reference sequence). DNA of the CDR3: TGTGCCAGTAGTACCCGACATGTCTCTGGGGCCAACGTCCTGACTTTC. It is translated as CASSTRHVSGANVLTF.

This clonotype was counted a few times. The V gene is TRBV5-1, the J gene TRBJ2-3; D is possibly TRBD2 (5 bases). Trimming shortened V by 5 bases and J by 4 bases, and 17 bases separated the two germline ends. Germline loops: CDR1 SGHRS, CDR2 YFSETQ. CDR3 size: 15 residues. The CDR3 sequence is CASRPDSSFPDTQYF. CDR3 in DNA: TGCGCCAGCAGGCCGGACTCCAGCTTTCCAGATACGCAGTATTTT.

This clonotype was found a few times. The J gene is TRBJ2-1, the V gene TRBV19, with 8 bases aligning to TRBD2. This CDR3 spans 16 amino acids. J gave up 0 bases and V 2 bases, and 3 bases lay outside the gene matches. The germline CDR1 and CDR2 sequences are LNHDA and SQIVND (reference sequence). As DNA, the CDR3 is TGTGCCAGTAGTATAATAAGCGGGAGCTCCTACAATGAGCAGTTCTTC. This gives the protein CASSIISGSSYNEQFF.

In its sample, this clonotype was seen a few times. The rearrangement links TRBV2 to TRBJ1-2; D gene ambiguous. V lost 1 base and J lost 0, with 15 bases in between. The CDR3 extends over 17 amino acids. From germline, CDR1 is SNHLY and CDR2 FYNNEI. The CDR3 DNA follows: TGTGCCAGCAGTGAAGGGCTCGCGGCAGGCGCTAACTATGGCTACACCTTC. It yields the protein CASSEGLAAGANYGYTF.